The 3 T cell receptor beta chains listed next were all sequenced from one sample in a study of cytotoxic CD8 clonotypes in ibrutinib-treated CLL. TCRdb's table, derived via immunoSEQ multiplex PCR, lists solely in-frame clones and lacks some. Of roughly 160,000 clones detected, roughly four fifths appear once; the ten largest clones hold approximately 2%. The sample here was PBMCs, taken after 12 months of ibrutinib treatment. The receptors were sampled from a human donor with chronic lymphocytic leukemia.

The rearrangement links TRBV15 to TRBJ2-7; TRBD1 matches 10 bases. Unmatched junction bases numbered 8, after V lost 4 bases and J lost 5 bases. CDR1 is LNHNV, CDR2 YYDKDF, per germline (reference sequence). The CDR3 spans 15 residues. CDR3 DNA: TGTGCCACCAGCACCCGGACAGGGGGTAAGGACGAGCAGTACTTC. Amino acids: CATSTRTGGKDEQYF.

This sequence joins TRBV11-2 and TRBJ2-5, with TRBD2 matching 9 bases. The CDR3 contains 16 residues. Germline lookup yields CDR1 SGHAT and CDR2 FQNNGV. Trimming cost V 1 base and J 4 bases; bases outside gene matches: 7. CDR3 loop: CASSLGGSGSRETQYF. CDR3 coding DNA: TGTGCCAGCAGCTTAGGGGGTAGCGGGAGTAGAGAGACCCAGTACTTC.

As concerns this clone: Within the sample, other DNA sequences also encode this same CDR3. The chain combines TRBV6-5 with TRBJ2-2, with a possible D match to TRBD2 (5 bases). V gave up 6 bases and J gave up 8 bases, with 7 bases separating them. The germline CDR1 and CDR2 sequences are MNHEY and SVGAGI. There are 11 residues in the CDR3. CDR3 residues: CASRRGGELFF. As DNA, the CDR3 is TGTGCCAGCAGACGGGGTGGGGAGCTGTTTTTT.